This T cell receptor beta chain was identified during a study of cytotoxic CD8 clonotypes in ibrutinib-treated CLL. Study-wide background: Each sample contained, on average, almost 260,000 productive templates and tens of thousands of productive rearrangements. Regarding the study as a whole: Clonality went up at ibrutinib response and then declined back toward baseline at progression. Clonotypes that were public were uncommon, and they contracted or stayed stable on treatment. Collection times varied between progressing and sustained-remission patients.

The V and J ends lost 5 bases and 0 bases respectively, with 10 bases between them. The CDR3 totals 14 residues. Per germline, CDR1 SGHDT and CDR2 YYEEEE. The data were produced by immunoSEQ multiplex PCR, yet TCRdb's version contains in-frame clones alone and is incomplete. The sample has roughly 70,000 clones; about 84% are singletons. On this clone: Antigen: not known.

The chain is built from TRBV5-6 and TRBJ2-3; D unclear. This TCR derives from a human donor with chronic lymphocytic leukemia. This material consisted of PBMCs, taken at disease progression, from a patient treated with ibrutinib. The CDR3 protein is CASSSTRSTDTQYF. Written as DNA, the CDR3 is TGTGCCAGCAGTTCGACCAGGAGCACAGATACGCAGTATTTT.